A single sample is the source of the 11 T cell receptor beta chains below, sequenced in a study of blood T cell repertoires in COVID-19. Here immunoSEQ multiplex PCR was the method, and the copy in TCRdb shows in-frame clones only, minus some. The table lists around 190,000 clones, over 75% of them singletons. Sample: peripheral blood. The receptors were gathered from a man in his 70s with active or convalescent COVID-19.

The J gene is TRBJ1-1, the V gene TRBV5-1, with 10 nucleotides matching TRBD1. Per germline, CDR1 SGHRS and CDR2 YFSETQ. CDR3 length: 16 residues. V trimming: 5 bases; J trimming: 4 bases; junction bases outside the gene matches: 11. CDR3 in amino acids: CASRLTGGAGGTEAFF. As DNA, the CDR3 is TGCGCCAGCAGGTTGACAGGGGGCGCGGGCGGCACTGAAGCTTTCTTT. Full variable domain (remainder filled in from reference TRBV5-1 and TRBJ1-1): KAGVTQTPRYLIKTRGQQVTLSCSPISGHRSVSWYQQTPGQGLQFLFEYFSETQRNKGNFPGRFSGRQFSNSRSEMNVSTLELGDSALYLCASRLTGGAGGTEAFFGQGTRLTVV.

The chain uses TRBV10-3 and TRBJ1-5; D unresolved. Germline V gene data show CDR1 as ENHRY and CDR2 as SYGVKD. This CDR3 comprises 15 residues. V dropped 1 base and J dropped 0 bases, with 7 bases sitting between them. The CDR3 region is CAISEFEDSNQPQHF. CDR3 sequence (DNA): TGTGCCATCAGTGAGTTCGAGGATAGCAATCAGCCCCAGCATTTT.

This clone was observed at least ten times. The chain has TRBV2 and TRBJ2-7; TRBD2 matches at 10 bases. The trim removed 9 bases at V and 3 bases at J, leaving 5 bases unmatched. Germline V CDR1 and CDR2: SNHLY, FYNNEI. The CDR3 extends over 13 amino acids. The CDR3 spells CASSSGRLYEQYF. The CDR3 region has the DNA TGTGCCAGTTCTAGCGGGAGACTCTACGAGCAGTACTTC.

The V and J genes are TRBV2 and TRBJ1-2; TRBD1 matches 7 bases. V was pared by 6 bases and J by 0 bases, with 4 bases of the junction left unmatched. The CDR3 loop spans 14 amino acids. The germline gives CDR1 SNHLY, CDR2 FYNNEI. This chain's CDR3 is CASSAGQPNYGYTF. The CDR3 bases are TGTGCCAGCAGCGCGGGACAGCCTAACTATGGCTACACCTTC.

This chain joins TRBV19 and TRBJ2-5; D perhaps matches TRBD1 (7 bases). The V gene's germline CDR1 is LNHDA and CDR2 SQIVND (reference sequence). V shed 5 bases and J shed 1 base, with 17 bases lying between them. CDR3 length: 16 residues. The CDR3 loop is CASSPGGGRGQETQYF. The CDR3 nucleotides read TGTGCCAGTAGTCCAGGGGGAGGTCGAGGCCAAGAGACCCAGTACTTC.

The chain links TRBV9 to TRBJ2-3; TRBD1 might be the D (6 bases). Trimming left V 0 bases short and J 1 base short, with 12 bases between. CDR3 length: 16 amino acids. CDR1 and CDR2 (germline): SGDLS, YYNGEE. This CDR3 is CASSVESQGGTDTQYF. CDR3 DNA sequence: TGTGCCAGCAGCGTAGAGTCACAGGGAGGCACAGATACGCAGTATTTT.

The chain combines TRBV6-5 with TRBJ2-7; D is perhaps TRBD2 (6 bases). V lost 6 bases and J lost 1, with 16 bases in between. This CDR3 has 15 residues. The germline V gene has CDR1 MNHEY and CDR2 SVGAGI. CDR3 sequence (DNA): TGTGCCAGCAGCAAACCGGGAGCGCTATCCTACGAGCAGTACTTC. Translated, it gives CASSKPGALSYEQYF.

The chain links TRBV20-1 to TRBJ2-1; TRBD2 matches 8 bases. Germline lookup yields CDR1 DFQATT and CDR2 SNEGSKA (reference sequence). With 3 bases clipped from V and 5 bases from J, the junction kept 6 bases outside the gene matches. The CDR3 length is 14 residues. The CDR3 sequence: CSASPRTSNNEQFF. DNA for the CDR3: TGCAGTGCTAGTCCCCGGACTAGCAACAATGAGCAGTTCTTC.

This chain connects TRBV27 to TRBJ1-5, with D possibly matching TRBD1 (6 bases). The ends were cut back, 6 bases at V and 0 bases at J, with 15 bases in the middle. Per the germline V gene, CDR1 is MNHEY and CDR2 is SMNVEV (reference sequence). The CDR3 covers 16 residues. This chain's CDR3 is CASSLRGPYSNQPQHF. As DNA, the CDR3 is TGTGCCAGCAGCCTCAGGGGACCCTATAGCAATCAGCCCCAGCATTTT.

This chain joins TRBV11-2 and TRBJ2-5, with 11 bases identical to TRBD2. Germline loops: CDR1 SGHAT, CDR2 FQNNGV. The CDR3 has 17 amino acids. The junction had 6 bases not matched to a gene; V was cut back by 1 base and J by 2 bases. The DNA for the CDR3 is TGTGCCAGCAGCTTAGGCCAACTAGCGGGGGTTCAAGAGACCCAGTACTTC. It is translated as CASSLGQLAGVQETQYF.

In regard to this clone: Other DNA sequences of this sample code for an identical CDR3. CDR3 nucleotides: TGTGCCAGCAGCACAGGGGGAGGGCAGCCCCAGCATTTT. As protein: CASSTGGGQPQHF. The chain is built from TRBV6-5 and TRBJ1-5, with TRBD1 matching 8 bases. J was trimmed by 7 bases and V by 6 bases; bases with no gene match: 5. Germline V lookup: CDR1 MNHEY, CDR2 SVGAGI. There are 13 residues in the CDR3.